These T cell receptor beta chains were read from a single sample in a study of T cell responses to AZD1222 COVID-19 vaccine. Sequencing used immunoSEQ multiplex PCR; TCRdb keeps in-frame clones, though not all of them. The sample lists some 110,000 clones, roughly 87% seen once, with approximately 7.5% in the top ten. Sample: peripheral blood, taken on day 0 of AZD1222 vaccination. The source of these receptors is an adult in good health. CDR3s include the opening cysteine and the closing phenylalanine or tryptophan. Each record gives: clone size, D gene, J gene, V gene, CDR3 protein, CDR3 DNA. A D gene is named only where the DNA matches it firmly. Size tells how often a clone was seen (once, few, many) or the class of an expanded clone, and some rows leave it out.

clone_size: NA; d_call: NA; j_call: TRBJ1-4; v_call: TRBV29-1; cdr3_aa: CSVNGGDPNEKLFF; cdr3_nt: TGCAGCGTCAATGGCGGAGACCCTAATGAAAAACTGTTTTTT
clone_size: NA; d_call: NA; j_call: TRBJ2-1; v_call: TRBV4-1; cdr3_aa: CASSQGASVSYNEQFF; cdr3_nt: TGCGCCAGCAGCCAAGGGGCTAGCGTTAGTTACAATGAGCAGTTCTTC
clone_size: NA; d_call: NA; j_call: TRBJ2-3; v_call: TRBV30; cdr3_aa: CAWSVNRLDTQYF; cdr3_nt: TGTGCCTGGAGTGTGAACAGACTGGATACGCAGTATTTT
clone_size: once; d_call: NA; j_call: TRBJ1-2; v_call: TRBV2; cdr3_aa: CASSEYRGPYGYTF; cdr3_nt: TGTGCCAGCAGTGAATACAGAGGTCCCTATGGCTACACCTTC
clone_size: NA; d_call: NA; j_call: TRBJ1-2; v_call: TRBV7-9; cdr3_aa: CASSLSGDVLYGYTF; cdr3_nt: TGTGCCAGCAGCTTATCCGGGGACGTACTCTATGGCTACACCTTC
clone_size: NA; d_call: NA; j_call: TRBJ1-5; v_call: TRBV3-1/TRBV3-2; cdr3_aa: CASSRDRNQPQHF; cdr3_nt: TGTGCCAGCAGCCGGGACCGTAATCAGCCCCAGCATTTT
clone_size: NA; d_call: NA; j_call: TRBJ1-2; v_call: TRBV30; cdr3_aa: CAWSVLGAASYGYTF; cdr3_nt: TGTGCCTGGAGTGTACTCGGCGCCGCGAGCTATGGCTACACCTTC
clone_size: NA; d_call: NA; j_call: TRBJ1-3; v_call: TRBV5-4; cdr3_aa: CASSLRGAGNTIYF; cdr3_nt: TGTGCCAGCAGCTTGCGAGGGGCTGGAAACACCATATATTTT
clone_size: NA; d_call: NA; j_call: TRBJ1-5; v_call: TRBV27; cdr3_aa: CASSSNQNQPQHF; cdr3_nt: TGTGCCAGCAGTTCCAACCAAAATCAGCCCCAGCATTTT
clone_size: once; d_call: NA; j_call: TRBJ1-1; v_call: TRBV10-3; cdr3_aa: CAIRPFSMDIAAFF; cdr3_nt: TGTGCCATCAGGCCCTTCTCAATGGATATCGCAGCTTTCTTT
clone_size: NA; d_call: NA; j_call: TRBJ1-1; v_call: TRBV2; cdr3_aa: CASTGGMNTEAFF; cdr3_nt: TGTGCCAGCACCGGGGGGATGAACACTGAAGCTTTCTTT
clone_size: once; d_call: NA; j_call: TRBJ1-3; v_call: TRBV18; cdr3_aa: CASSTLGSYGNTIYF; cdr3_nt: TGTGCCAGCTCAACCCTCGGGAGCTATGGAAACACCATATATTTT
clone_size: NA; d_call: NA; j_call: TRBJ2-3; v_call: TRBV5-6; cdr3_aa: CASSLALSYGNTQYF; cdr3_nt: TGTGCCAGCAGCTTGGCTTTGTCTTATGGAAATACGCAGTATTTT
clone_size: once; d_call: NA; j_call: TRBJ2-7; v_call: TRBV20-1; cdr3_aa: CSASRLVFSGEQYF; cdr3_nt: TGCAGTGCTAGTAGGCTCGTCTTTTCGGGCGAGCAGTACTTC
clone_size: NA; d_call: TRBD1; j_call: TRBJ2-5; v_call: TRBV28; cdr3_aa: CASINSDRAKETQYF; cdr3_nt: TGTGCCAGCATCAACTCAGACAGGGCGAAAGAGACCCAGTACTTC
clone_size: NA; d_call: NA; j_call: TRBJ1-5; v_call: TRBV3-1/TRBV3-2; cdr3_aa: CASSQDSQGPLHF; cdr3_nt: TGTGCCAGCAGCCAAGATAGCCAGGGACCTCTACATTTT
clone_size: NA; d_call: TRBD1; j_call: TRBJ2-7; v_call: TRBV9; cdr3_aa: CASSPRTGSREQYF; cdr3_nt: TGTGCCAGCAGCCCTAGGACAGGGTCCAGAGAGCAGTACTTC
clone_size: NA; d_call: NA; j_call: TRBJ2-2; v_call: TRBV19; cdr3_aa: CASSIDQGSPGELFF; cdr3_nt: TGTGCCAGTAGTATAGATCAAGGCTCCCCCGGGGAGCTGTTTTTT
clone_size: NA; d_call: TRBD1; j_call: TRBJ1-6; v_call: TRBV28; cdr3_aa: CASSPMITWDRESPLHF; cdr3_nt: TGTGCCAGCAGTCCTATGATAACTTGGGACAGGGAATCACCCCTCCACTTT
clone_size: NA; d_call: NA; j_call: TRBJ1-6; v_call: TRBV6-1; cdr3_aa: CASSAKAYGTDNSPLHF; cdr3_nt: TGTGCCAGCAGTGCAAAGGCCTACGGGACGGATAATTCACCCCTCCACTTT
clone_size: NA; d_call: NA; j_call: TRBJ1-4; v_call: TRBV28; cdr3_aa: CATGSGEKLFF; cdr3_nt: TGTGCCACCGGGTCGGGAGAAAAACTGTTTTTT
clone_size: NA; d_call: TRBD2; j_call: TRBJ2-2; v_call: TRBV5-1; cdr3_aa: CASLAGDTGELFF; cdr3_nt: TGCGCCAGCTTAGCGGGAGACACCGGGGAGCTGTTTTTT
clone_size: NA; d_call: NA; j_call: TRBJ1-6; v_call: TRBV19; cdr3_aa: CASSMAGVSPLHF; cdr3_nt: TGTGCCAGTAGTATGGCGGGTGTTTCACCCCTCCACTTT
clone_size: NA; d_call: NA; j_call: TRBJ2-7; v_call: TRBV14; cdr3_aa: CASSHKRNRPGVRAYEQYF; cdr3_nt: TGTGCCAGCAGCCACAAAAGGAATAGGCCGGGGGTCCGGGCCTACGAGCAGTACTTC
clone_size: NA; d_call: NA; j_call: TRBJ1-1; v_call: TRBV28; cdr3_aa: CASSLGGSNTEAFF; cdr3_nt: TGTGCCAGCAGTTTAGGGGGCTCGAACACTGAAGCTTTCTTT
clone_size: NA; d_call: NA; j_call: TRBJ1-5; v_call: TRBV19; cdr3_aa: CASSRVVGNQPQHF; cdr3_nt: TGTGCCAGTAGTAGGGTAGTAGGCAATCAGCCCCAGCATTTT
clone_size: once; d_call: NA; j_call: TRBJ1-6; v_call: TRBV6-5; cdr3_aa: CAGGGQNNSPLHF; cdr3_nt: TGTGCCGGGGGGGGGCAGAATAATTCACCCCTCCACTTT
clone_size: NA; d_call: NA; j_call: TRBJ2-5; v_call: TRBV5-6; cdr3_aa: CASSLGGQTQYF; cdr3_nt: TGTGCCAGCAGTTTGGGCGGTCAGACCCAGTACTTC
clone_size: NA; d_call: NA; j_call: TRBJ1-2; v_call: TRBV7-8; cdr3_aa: CASSPDIAAGYTF; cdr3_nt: TGTGCCAGCAGCCCAGACATCGCCGCGGGCTACACCTTC
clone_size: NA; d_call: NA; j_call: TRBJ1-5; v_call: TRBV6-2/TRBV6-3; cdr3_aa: CASSSTAPNQPQHF; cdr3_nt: TGTGCCAGCAGTTCGACGGCCCCCAATCAGCCCCAGCATTTT
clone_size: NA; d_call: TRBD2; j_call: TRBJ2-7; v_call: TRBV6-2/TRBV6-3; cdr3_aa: CASSGLAGAKPYEQYF; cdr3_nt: TGTGCCAGCAGTGGGCTAGCGGGAGCCAAACCCTACGAGCAGTACTTC
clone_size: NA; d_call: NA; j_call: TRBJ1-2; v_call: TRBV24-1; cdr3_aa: CATSDLKGGYTF; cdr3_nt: TGTGCCACCAGTGATTTAAAGGGAGGCTACACCTTC
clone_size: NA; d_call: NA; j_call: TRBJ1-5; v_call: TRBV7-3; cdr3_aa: CASSLRPGEPQHF; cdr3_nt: TGTGCCAGCAGCTTAAGGCCCGGGGAGCCCCAGCATTTT
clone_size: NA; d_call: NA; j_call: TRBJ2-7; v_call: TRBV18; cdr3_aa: CASSPPVPYEQYF; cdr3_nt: TGTGCCAGCTCACCGCCGGTCCCCTACGAGCAGTACTTC
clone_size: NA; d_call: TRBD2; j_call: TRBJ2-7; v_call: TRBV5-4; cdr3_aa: CASSLGLLAGGSTEQYF; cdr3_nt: TGTGCCAGCAGCTTGGGACTCCTAGCGGGAGGGAGTACCGAGCAGTACTTC
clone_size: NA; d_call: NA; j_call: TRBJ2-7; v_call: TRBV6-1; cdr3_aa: CASSEATYEQYF; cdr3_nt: TGTGCCAGCAGTGAAGCCACCTACGAGCAGTACTTC